These T cell receptor beta chains were read from a single sample in a study of blood T cells in healthy people across ages. TCRdb reprocessed the 5' RACE reads with MiXCR, giving one entry per CDR3 protein. This table has some 1.7 million distinct CDR3 sequences, roughly 27% appearing once. The specimen sequenced was blood. These receptors came from a woman aged 30 to 39 in good health. The conserved cysteine and the conserved F or W are not part of the CDR3 here. The size of a clone is reported for some rows only, either as once, few or many, or as a class for expanded clones.

J: TRBJ1-2
V: TRBV20-1
size: many
CDR3: SAERDSGYT

J: TRBJ1-4
V: TRBV7-9
size: NA
CDR3: ASSTGMNEKLF

J: TRBJ2-6
V: TRBV27
size: many
CDR3: ASSLWRNPSGANVLT

J: TRBJ1-2
V: TRBV25-1
size: NA
CDR3: ASSETRGYGYT

J: TRBJ1-4
V: TRBV12-3/TRBV12-4
size: NA
CDR3: ASTEGLTNEKLF

J: TRBJ2-7
V: TRBV12-3/TRBV12-4
size: NA
CDR3: ASSLGYHYEQY

J: TRBJ1-3
V: TRBV9
size: NA
CDR3: ASSVEGRSGNTIY

J: TRBJ2-5
V: TRBV7-9
size: NA
CDR3: ASSPAGSGGSQETRY

J: TRBJ1-1
V: TRBV4-3
size: many
CDR3: ASSQVQGTEAF

J: TRBJ1-1
V: TRBV27
size: many
CDR3: ASSSIGTPNRAF

J: TRBJ1-5
V: TRBV12-5
size: NA
CDR3: ASGLETRLQPQH

J: TRBJ2-5
V: TRBV18
size: NA
CDR3: ASSPPTLAGGETQY

J: TRBJ1-2
V: TRBV3-1
size: NA
CDR3: ASTKQGTTYGYT

J: TRBJ2-3
V: TRBV15
size: few
CDR3: ATSRDELAGSTDTQY

J: TRBJ2-7
V: TRBV4-2
size: NA
CDR3: ASSQSPAGGPDEQY

J: TRBJ2-1
V: TRBV7-9
size: many
CDR3: ASSLAGRKDEQF

J: TRBJ1-2
V: TRBV5-1
size: NA
CDR3: ASSLGTEQHYGYT

J: TRBJ2-1
V: TRBV2
size: NA
CDR3: ASSEGTGPNEQF

J: TRBJ2-1
V: TRBV29-1
size: few
CDR3: SVEDPNYNEQF

J: TRBJ2-5
V: TRBV6-5
size: many
CDR3: ASSFSRGLGETQY

J: TRBJ2-1
V: TRBV24-1
size: few
CDR3: ATSDATSGRNNEQF

J: TRBJ2-2
V: TRBV12-3/TRBV12-4
size: few
CDR3: ASSGDRGTNTGELF

J: TRBJ1-5
V: TRBV28
size: few
CDR3: AVGEKKPQH

J: TRBJ2-4
V: TRBV7-7
size: NA
CDR3: ASSTHREAKNIQY

J: TRBJ2-3
V: TRBV5-1
size: NA
CDR3: ASSLASAADTQY

J: TRBJ1-5
V: TRBV9
size: few
CDR3: ASSVTGTNQPQH

J: TRBJ1-5
V: TRBV4-1
size: NA
CDR3: ASSLVSKWNQPQH

J: TRBJ2-1
V: TRBV5-1
size: NA
CDR3: ASSSGTGGSEQF

J: TRBJ2-1
V: TRBV7-3
size: few
CDR3: ASSFGDRAVDEQF

J: TRBJ2-1
V: TRBV20-1
size: many
CDR3: SASSRWGVSYNEQF

J: TRBJ2-1
V: TRBV7-9
size: many
CDR3: ASPISGGRLTYNEQF

J: TRBJ1-2
V: TRBV6-2/TRBV6-3
size: few
CDR3: ASSRDTSPGYT

J: TRBJ2-5
V: TRBV7-2
size: many
CDR3: ASSLVRGGGSLY

J: TRBJ2-3
V: TRBV11-2
size: many
CDR3: ASSLDSASDTQY

J: TRBJ2-3
V: TRBV13
size: few
CDR3: ASLVGGTDTQY

J: TRBJ1-6
V: TRBV7-9
size: few
CDR3: ASSPWTGYNSPLH

J: TRBJ2-6
V: TRBV13
size: NA
CDR3: ASSLGLSASWRLGGANVLT

J: TRBJ2-7
V: TRBV7-2
size: many
CDR3: ASRAGRLEQY

J: TRBJ1-5
V: TRBV7-2
size: NA
CDR3: ASSLETGVNQPQH

J: TRBJ1-6
V: TRBV12-3/TRBV12-4
size: NA
CDR3: ASSFGGQVYSPLH

J: TRBJ1-2
V: TRBV3-1
size: few
CDR3: ASSQDSSGLAGYT

J: TRBJ2-2
V: TRBV3-1
size: NA
CDR3: ASSAGGQPTGELF

J: TRBJ2-2
V: TRBV6-2/TRBV6-3
size: NA
CDR3: ASSYSRQTGELF

J: TRBJ2-5
V: TRBV5-1
size: NA
CDR3: ASSLAAGGGETQY

J: TRBJ1-2
V: TRBV5-1
size: few
CDR3: ASNPGTGGDYGHT

J: TRBJ2-7
V: TRBV20-1
size: many
CDR3: SASERTYEQY

J: TRBJ1-1
V: TRBV9
size: NA
CDR3: ASSVGVGKMVEAF

J: TRBJ2-5
V: TRBV12-3/TRBV12-4
size: few
CDR3: ACSFILGETQY

J: TRBJ2-5
V: TRBV5-1
size: few
CDR3: ASSLSVGGTETQY

J: TRBJ2-1
V: TRBV18
size: NA
CDR3: ASSLSSEHPHNEQF

J: TRBJ2-5
V: TRBV20-1
size: many
CDR3: SARVGAGLFQETQY

J: NA
V: TRBV6-2/TRBV6-3
size: NA
CDR3: ASTTSSYNEQY

J: TRBJ1-5
V: TRBV7-2
size: many
CDR3: ASSPRTAQPQH

J: TRBJ1-1
V: TRBV29-1
size: few
CDR3: SVEVQGEAF